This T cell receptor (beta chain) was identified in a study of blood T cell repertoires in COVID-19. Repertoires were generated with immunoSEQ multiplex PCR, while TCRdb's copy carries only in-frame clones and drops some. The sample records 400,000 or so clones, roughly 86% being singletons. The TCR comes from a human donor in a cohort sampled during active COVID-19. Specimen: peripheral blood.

CDR3: CASSTGNSGKETQYF. The CDR3 DNA reads as TGTGCCAGCAGCACCGGAAATAGCGGGAAAGAGACCCAGTACTTC. The chain recombines TRBV6-5 with TRBJ2-5, with 8 bases matching TRBD2. The CDR3 loop spans 15 amino acids. Germline loops: CDR1 MNHEY, CDR2 SVGAGI. Trimming cost V 6 bases and J 3 bases; bases outside gene matches: 9.